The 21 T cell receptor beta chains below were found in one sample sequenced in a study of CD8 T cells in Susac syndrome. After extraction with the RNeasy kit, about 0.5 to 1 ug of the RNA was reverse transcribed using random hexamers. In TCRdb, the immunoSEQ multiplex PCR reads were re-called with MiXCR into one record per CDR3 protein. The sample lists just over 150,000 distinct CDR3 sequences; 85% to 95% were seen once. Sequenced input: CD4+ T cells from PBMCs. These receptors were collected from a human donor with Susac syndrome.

The CDR3 nucleotides are TGCGCCAGCAGCTTGGGGCTAACGAACACCGGGGAGCTGTTTTTT. It specifies CASSLGLTNTGELFF. The genes are TRBV5-1 and TRBJ2-2; D unresolved. Germline values: CDR1 SGHRS, CDR2 YFSETQ. Trimming stripped 0 bases from V and 0 bases from J, with 6 bases between. CDR3 length: 15 residues. The whole variable domain, filled in from reference TRBV5-1 and TRBJ2-2, reads KAGVTQTPRYLIKTRGQQVTLSCSPISGHRSVSWYQQTPGQGLQFLFEYFSETQRNKGNFPGRFSGRQFSNSRSEMNVSTLELGDSALYLCASSLGLTNTGELFFGEGSRLTVL.

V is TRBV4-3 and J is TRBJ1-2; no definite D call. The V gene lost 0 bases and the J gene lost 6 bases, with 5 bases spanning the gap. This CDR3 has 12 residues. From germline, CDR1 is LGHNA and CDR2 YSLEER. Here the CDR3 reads CASSQEAHGYTF. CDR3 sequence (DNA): TGCGCCAGCAGCCAAGAGGCACATGGCTACACCTTC.

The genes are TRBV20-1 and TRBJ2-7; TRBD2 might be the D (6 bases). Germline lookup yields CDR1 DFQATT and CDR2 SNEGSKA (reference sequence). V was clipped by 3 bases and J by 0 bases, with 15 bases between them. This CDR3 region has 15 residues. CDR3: CSASVGGRGSYEQYF. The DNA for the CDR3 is TGCAGTGCTAGCGTCGGGGGAAGGGGCTCCTACGAGCAGTACTTC.

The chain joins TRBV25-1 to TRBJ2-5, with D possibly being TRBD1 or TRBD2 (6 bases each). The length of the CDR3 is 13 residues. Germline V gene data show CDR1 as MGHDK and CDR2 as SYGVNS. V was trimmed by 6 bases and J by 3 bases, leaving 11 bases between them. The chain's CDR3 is CASRKGGEETQYF. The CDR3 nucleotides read TGTGCCAGCAGGAAGGGGGGCGAAGAGACCCAGTACTTC.

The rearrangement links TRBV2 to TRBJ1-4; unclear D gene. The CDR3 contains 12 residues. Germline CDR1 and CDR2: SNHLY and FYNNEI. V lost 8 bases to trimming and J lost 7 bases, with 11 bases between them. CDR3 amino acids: CASWAGSEKLFF. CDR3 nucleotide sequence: TGTGCCAGCTGGGCCGGATCTGAAAAACTGTTTTTT.

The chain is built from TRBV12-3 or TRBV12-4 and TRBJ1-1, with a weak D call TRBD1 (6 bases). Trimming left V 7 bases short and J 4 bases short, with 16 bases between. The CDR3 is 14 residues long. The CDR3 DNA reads TGTGCCAGCAAGATTGGGGGCGGGAGCACTGAAGCTTTCTTT. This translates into CASKIGGGSTEAFF.

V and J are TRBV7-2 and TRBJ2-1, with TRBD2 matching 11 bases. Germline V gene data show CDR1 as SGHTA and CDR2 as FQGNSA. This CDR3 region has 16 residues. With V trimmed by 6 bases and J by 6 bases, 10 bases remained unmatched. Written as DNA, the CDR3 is TGTGCCAGCAGAGATAAGAGCCTAGCGGGGGGCAATGAGCAGTTCTTC. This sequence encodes CASRDKSLAGGNEQFF.

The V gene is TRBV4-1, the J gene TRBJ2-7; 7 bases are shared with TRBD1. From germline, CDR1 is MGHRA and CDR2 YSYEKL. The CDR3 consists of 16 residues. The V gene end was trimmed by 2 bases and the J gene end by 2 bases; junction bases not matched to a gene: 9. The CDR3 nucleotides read TGCGCCAGCAGCCAAAATCCCACAGGGGTGGCCTACGAGCAGTACTTC. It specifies CASSQNPTGVAYEQYF.

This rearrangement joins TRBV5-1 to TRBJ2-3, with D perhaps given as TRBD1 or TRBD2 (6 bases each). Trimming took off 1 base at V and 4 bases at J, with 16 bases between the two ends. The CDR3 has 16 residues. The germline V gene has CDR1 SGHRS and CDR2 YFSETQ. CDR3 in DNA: TGCGCCAGCAGCTTGACAATAGGGGGGAGCGCAGATACGCAGTATTTT. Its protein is CASSLTIGGSADTQYF.

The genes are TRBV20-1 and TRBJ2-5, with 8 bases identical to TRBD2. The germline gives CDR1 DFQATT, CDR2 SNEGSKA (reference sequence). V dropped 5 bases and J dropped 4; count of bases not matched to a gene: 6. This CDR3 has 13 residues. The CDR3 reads CSAPGGPGETQYF. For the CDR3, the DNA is TGCAGTGCTCCGGGGGGGCCGGGAGAGACCCAGTACTTC.

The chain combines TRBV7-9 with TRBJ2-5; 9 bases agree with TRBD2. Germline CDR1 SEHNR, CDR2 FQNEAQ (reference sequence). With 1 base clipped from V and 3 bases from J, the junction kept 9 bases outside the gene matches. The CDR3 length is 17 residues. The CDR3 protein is CASSLGGVAGDKETQYF. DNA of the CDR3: TGTGCCAGCAGCTTAGGAGGAGTAGCGGGGGATAAAGAGACCCAGTACTTC.

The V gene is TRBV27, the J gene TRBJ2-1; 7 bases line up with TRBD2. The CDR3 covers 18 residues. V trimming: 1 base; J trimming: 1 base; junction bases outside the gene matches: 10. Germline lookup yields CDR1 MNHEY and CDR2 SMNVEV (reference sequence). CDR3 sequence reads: CASSLLGSASGSYNEQFF. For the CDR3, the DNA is TGTGCCAGCAGTTTATTAGGGTCGGCTAGCGGATCCTACAATGAGCAGTTCTTC.

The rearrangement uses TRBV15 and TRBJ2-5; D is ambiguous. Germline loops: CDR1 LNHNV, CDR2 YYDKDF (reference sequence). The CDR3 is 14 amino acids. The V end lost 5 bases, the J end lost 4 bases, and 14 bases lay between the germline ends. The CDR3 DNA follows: TGTGCCACCAGCGGATCCTTCTCCGGAGAGACCCAGTACTTC. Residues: CATSGSFSGETQYF.

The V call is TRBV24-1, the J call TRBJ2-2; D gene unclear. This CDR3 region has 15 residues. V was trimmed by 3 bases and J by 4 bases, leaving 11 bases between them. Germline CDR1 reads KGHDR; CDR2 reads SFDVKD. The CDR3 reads CATSDPTTSTGELFF. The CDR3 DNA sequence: TGTGCCACCAGTGATCCCACTACGAGCACCGGGGAGCTGTTTTTT.

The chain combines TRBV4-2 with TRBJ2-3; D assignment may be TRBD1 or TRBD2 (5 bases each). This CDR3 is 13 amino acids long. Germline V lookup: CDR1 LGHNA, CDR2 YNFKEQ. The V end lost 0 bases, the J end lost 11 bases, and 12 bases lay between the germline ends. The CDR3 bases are TGTGCCAGCAGCCAAGATCGGGACGGGGTGCAGTATTTT. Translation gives CASSQDRDGVQYF.

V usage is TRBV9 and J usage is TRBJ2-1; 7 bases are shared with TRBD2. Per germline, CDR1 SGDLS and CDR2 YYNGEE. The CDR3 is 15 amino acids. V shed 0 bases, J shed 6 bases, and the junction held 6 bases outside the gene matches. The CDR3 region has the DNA TGTGCCAGCAGCGTAGGGGGAGGGCAGCGCAATGAGCAGTTCTTC. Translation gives CASSVGGGQRNEQFF. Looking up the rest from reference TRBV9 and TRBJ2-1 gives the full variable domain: DSGVTQTPKHLITATGQRVTLRCSPRSGDLSVYWYQQSLDQGLQFLIQYYNGEERAKGNILERFSAQQFPDLHSELNLSSLELGDSALYFCASSVGGGQRNEQFFGPGTRLTVL.

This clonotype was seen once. The CDR3: CASSTPGHHTDTQYF. As DNA, the CDR3 is TGTGCCAGCTCTACCCCGGGACACCACACAGATACGCAGTATTTT. The rearrangement links TRBV6-6 to TRBJ2-3; D might be TRBD1 (6 bases). In germline, CDR1 is MNHNY, CDR2 SVGAGI (reference sequence). CDR3 length: 15 amino acids. The germline V and J ends were trimmed by 8 bases and 2 bases, with 17 bases remaining between them.

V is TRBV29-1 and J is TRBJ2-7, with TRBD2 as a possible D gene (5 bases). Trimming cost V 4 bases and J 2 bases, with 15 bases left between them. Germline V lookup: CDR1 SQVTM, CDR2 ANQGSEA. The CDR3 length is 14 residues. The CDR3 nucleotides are TGCAGCGTTGCCCCCTCGACGGGAACCTACGAGCAGTACTTC. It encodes CSVAPSTGTYEQYF.

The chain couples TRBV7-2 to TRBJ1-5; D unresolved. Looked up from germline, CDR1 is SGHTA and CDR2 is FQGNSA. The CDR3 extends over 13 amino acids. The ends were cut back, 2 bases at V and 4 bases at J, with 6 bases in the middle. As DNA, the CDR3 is TGTGCCAGCAGCTTATCTTGGAATCAGCCCCAGCATTTT. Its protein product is CASSLSWNQPQHF.

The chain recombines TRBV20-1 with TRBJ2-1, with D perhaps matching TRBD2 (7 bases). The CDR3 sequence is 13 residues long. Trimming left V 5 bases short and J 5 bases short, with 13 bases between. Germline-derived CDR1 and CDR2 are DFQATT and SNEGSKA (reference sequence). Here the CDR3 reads CSARGARDNEQFF. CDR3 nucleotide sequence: TGCAGTGCTCGGGGGGCCCGAGACAATGAGCAGTTCTTC.

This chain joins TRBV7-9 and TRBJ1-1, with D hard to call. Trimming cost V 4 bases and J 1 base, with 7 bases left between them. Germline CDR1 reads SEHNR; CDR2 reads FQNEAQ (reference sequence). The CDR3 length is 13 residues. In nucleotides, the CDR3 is TGTGCCAGCAGCTACTCGGCGAACACTGAAGCTTTCTTT. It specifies CASSYSANTEAFF.